Listed below are T cell receptor beta chains from one sample, sequenced in a study of T cell changes during pregnancy in multiple sclerosis. Profiled with immunoSEQ multiplex PCR; TCRdb holds only in-frame clones, not every one. This table holds approximately 71,000 clones, approximately 92% found once. The sequencing here drew on peripheral blood, taken in the second trimester of pregnancy. The source is a female donor with multiple sclerosis, enrolled in a pregnancy study. CDR3s include the opening cysteine and the closing phenylalanine or tryptophan. A D gene is named only where the DNA matches it firmly. Some rows have no size entry. The others give once, few or many, or a class for an expanded clone.

J gene	V gene	clone size	D gene	CDR3 protein	CDR3 DNA
TRBJ2-2	TRBV10-3	-	TRBD2	CAISAGRVLGTGELFF	TGTGCCATCAGTGCTGGGAGGGTGCTGGGGACCGGGGAGCTGTTTTTT
TRBJ2-1	TRBV5-1	-	TRBD1	CASSFILGQGHNEQFF	TGCGCCAGCAGCTTCATTTTGGGACAGGGGCACAATGAGCAGTTCTTC
TRBJ2-7	TRBV4-1	-	TRBD2	CASSPPGLAEQYF	TGCGCCAGCAGCCCCCCGGGACTAGCGGAGCAGTACTTC
TRBJ1-2	TRBV15	once	-	CATSRDQSGSGYTF	TGTGCCACCAGCAGAGATCAATCGGGTAGTGGCTACACCTTC
TRBJ1-5	TRBV7-2	once	-	CASSLANSNQPQHF	TGTGCCAGCAGCTTAGCCAATAGCAATCAGCCCCAGCATTTT
TRBJ1-2	TRBV19	-	TRBD1	CASSLDRDGGYTF	TGTGCCAGTAGTCTGGACAGGGACGGTGGCTACACCTTC
TRBJ2-5	TRBV18	-	TRBD2	CASSAGLAGEETQYF	TGTGCCAGCTCTGCGGGACTAGCGGGAGAAGAGACCCAGTACTTC
TRBJ1-1	TRBV14	-	TRBD1	CASSQDLGQLMNTEAFF	TGTGCCAGCAGCCAAGATTTGGGACAGCTCATGAACACTGAAGCTTTCTTT
TRBJ2-1	TRBV7-9	-	-	CASSVRETHNEQFF	TGTGCCAGCAGCGTCCGCGAAACCCACAATGAGCAGTTCTTC
TRBJ2-3	TRBV27	-	-	CASSSYTDTQYF	TGTGCCAGCAGTTCCTACACAGATACGCAGTATTTT
TRBJ1-6	TRBV27	few	TRBD1	CASRPTRQGTASPLHF	TGTGCCAGCAGACCAACGAGACAGGGAACGGCTTCACCCCTCCACTTT
TRBJ2-7	TRBV7-8	-	TRBD1	CASSSTGGTYEQYF	TGTGCCAGCAGCTCCACAGGGGGGACCTACGAGCAGTACTTC
TRBJ2-1	TRBV5-4	-	-	CASSHAGAVYNEQFF	TGTGCCAGCAGCCATGCAGGGGCCGTCTACAATGAGCAGTTCTTC
TRBJ2-7	TRBV11-2	-	-	CASSLDLSRVYEQYF	TGTGCCAGCAGCTTAGATCTCTCCAGGGTCTACGAGCAGTACTTC
TRBJ2-7	TRBV27	-	-	CASSLSFGVGYEQYF	TGTGCCAGCAGTTTATCGTTCGGGGTTGGCTACGAGCAGTACTTC
TRBJ1-1	TRBV28	once	-	CASTYSQGLGEAFF	TGTGCCAGCACCTACTCCCAGGGGTTGGGTGAAGCTTTCTTT
TRBJ2-1	TRBV29-1	once	-	CSVELGAHNEQFF	TGCAGCGTTGAATTGGGGGCGCACAATGAGCAGTTCTTC
TRBJ2-3	TRBV9	once	TRBD1	CASSPHRTGGRDTQYF	TGTGCCAGCAGCCCTCATCGGACAGGGGGAAGAGATACGCAGTATTTT